Sequencing of this TCR beta chain was carried out in a study of blood T cell repertoires in COVID-19. In the original processing: Estimation of nucleated cell counts was performed using reference gene primer amplification. TCRdb keeps only in-frame clones here, not all; method: immunoSEQ multiplex PCR. V and J calls and clone size are those listed in that table; D and trimming were worked out from the DNA. This table holds more than 60,000 clones, more than 70% found once. J gave up 6 bases and V 4 bases, and 1 base lay outside the gene matches. This CDR3 has 15 residues. Germline loops: CDR1 SGHDN, CDR2 FVKESK.

The rearrangement uses TRBV14 and TRBJ2-1; 15 bases map to TRBD2. The sequence was collected from a woman aged 45 to 65 with active or convalescent COVID-19. Material for sequencing was peripheral blood. For the CDR3, the DNA is TGTGCCAGCAGCCGGACTAGCGGGAGGGTCAATGAGCAGTTCTTC. Amino acid sequence: CASSRTSGRVNEQFF.